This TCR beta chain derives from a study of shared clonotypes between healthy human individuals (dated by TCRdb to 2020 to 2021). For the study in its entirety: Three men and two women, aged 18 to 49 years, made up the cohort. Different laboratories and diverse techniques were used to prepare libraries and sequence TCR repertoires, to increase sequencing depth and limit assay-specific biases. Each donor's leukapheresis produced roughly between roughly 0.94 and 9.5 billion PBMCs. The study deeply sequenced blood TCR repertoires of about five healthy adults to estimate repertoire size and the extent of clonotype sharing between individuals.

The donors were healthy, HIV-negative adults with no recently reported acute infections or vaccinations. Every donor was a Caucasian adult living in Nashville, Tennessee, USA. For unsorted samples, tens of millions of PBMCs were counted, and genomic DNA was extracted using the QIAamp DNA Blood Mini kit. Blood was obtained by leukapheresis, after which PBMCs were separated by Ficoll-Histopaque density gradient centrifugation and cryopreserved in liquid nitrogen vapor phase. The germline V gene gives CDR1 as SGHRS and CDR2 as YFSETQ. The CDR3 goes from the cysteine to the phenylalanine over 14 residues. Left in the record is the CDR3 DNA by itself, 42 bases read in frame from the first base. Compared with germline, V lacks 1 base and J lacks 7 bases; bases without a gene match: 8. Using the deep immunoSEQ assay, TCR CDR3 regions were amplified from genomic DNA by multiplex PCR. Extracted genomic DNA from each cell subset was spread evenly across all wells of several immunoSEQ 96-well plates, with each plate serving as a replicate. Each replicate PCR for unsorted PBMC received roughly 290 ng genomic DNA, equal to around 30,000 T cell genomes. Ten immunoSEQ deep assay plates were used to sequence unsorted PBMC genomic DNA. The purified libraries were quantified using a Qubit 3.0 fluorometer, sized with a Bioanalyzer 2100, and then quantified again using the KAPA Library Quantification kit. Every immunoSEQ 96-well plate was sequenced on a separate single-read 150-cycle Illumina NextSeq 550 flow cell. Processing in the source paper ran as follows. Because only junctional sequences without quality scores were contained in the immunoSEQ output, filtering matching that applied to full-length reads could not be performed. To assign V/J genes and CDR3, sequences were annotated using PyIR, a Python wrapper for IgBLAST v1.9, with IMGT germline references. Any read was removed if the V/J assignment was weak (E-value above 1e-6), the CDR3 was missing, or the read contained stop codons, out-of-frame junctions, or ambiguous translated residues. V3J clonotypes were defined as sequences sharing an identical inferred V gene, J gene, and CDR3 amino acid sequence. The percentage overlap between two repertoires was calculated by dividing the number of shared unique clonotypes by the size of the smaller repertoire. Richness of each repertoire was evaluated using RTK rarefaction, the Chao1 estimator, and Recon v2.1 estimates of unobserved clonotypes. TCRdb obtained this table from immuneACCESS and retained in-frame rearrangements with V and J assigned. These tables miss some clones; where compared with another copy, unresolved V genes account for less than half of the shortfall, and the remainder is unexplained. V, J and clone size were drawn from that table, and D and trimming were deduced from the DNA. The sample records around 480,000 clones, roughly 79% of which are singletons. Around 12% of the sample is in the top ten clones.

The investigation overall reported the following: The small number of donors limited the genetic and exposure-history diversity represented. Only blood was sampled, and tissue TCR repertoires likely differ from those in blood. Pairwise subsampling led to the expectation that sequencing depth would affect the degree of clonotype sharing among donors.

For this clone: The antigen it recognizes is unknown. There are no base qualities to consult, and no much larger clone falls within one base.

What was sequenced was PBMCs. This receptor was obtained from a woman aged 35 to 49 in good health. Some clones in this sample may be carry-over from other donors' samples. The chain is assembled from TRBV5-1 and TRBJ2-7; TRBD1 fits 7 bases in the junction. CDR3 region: CASSLHRGPREQYF. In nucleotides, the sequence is TGCGCCAGCAGCTTGCACAGGGGCCCTAGAGAGCAGTACTTC.